This T cell receptor beta chain stems from a study of cytotoxic CD8 clonotypes in ibrutinib-treated CLL. General study findings and limits: Elevated clonality accompanied ibrutinib response, with a return toward baseline values at progression.

Notes on this clone: Antigen: not known.

Here immunoSEQ multiplex PCR was the method, and the copy in TCRdb shows in-frame clones only, minus some. The table shows about 310,000 clones, with about 80% occurring only once. V shed 5 bases, J shed 3 bases, and the junction held 6 bases outside the gene matches. Germline CDR1 is SGHNT and CDR2 is YENEEA. CDR3 size: 15 residues. This receptor was obtained from a human donor with chronic lymphocytic leukemia. The material sequenced was PBMCs, taken before ibrutinib treatment. The chain combines TRBV11-3 with TRBJ2-1; 8 nucleotides line up with TRBD2. CDR3 DNA sequence: TGTGCCAGCAGCCCACTAGCGGCTAGCTACAATGAGCAGTTCTTC. This codes for CASSPLAASYNEQFF.